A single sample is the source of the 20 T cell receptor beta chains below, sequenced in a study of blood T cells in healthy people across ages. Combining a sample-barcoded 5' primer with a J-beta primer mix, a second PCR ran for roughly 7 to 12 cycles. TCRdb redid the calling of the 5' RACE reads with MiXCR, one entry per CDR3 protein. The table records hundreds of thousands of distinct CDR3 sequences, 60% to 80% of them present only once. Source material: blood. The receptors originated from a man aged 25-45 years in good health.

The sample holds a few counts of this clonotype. CDR3 sequence reads: CASSVGSEQYF. The CDR3 DNA sequence: TGTGCCAGCAGCGTAGGGTCCGAGCAGTACTTC. The rearrangement joins TRBV9 to TRBJ2-7; D is uncertain. CDR3 length: 11 residues. Germline lookup yields CDR1 SGDLS and CDR2 YYNGEE. V was trimmed by 0 bases and J by 6 bases, leaving 4 bases between them.

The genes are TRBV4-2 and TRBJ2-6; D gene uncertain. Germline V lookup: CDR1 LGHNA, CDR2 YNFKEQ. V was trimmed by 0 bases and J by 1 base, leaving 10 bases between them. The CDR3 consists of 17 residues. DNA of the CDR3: TGTGCCAGCAGCCAAGAGTATAGGGCATCTGGGGCCAACGTCCTGACTTTC. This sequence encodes CASSQEYRASGANVLTF.

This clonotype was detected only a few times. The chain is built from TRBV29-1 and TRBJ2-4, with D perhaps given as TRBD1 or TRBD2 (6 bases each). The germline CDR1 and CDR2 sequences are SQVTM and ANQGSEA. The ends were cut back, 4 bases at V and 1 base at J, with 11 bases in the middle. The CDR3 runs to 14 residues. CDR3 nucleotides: TGCAGCGTTGGGGGGGCGGGGGCCAAAAACATTCAGTACTTC. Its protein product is CSVGGAGAKNIQYF.

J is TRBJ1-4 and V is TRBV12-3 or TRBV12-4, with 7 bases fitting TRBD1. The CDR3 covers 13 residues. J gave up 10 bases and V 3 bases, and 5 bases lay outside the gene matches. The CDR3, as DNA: TGTGCCAGCAGTTTCGCAGGGGGGGGAAAACTGTTTTTT. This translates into CASSFAGGGKLFF.

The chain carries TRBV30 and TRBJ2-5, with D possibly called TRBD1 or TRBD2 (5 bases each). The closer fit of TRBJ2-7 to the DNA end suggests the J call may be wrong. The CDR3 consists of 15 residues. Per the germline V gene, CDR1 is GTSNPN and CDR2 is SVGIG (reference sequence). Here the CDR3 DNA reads TGTGCCTGGAGTGTGGGGACGGAAGGCGCGGACGAGCAGTACTTC. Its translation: CAWSVGTEGADEQYF.

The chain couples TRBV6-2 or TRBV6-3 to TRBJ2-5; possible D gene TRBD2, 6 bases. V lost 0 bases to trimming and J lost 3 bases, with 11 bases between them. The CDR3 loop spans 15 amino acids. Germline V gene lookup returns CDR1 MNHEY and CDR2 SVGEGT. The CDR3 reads CASSYSTSLEETQYF. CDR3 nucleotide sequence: TGTGCCAGCAGTTACTCGACTAGTTTGGAAGAGACCCAGTACTTC.

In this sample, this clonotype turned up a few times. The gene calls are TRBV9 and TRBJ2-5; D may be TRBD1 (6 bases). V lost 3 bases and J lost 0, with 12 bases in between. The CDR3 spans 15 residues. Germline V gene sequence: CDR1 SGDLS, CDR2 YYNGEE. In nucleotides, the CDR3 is TGTGCCAGCAGCGCGGGACAAGCGTACCAAGAGACCCAGTACTTC. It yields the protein CASSAGQAYQETQYF.

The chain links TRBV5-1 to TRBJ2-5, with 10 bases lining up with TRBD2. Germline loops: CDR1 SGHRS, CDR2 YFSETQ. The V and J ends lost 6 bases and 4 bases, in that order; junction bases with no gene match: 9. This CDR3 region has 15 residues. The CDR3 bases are TGCGCCAGCAACTTTGAACTAGCGGGGTTAGAGACCCAGTACTTC. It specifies CASNFELAGLETQYF.

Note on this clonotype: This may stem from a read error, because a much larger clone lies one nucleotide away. The CDR3 nucleotides are TGTGCCAGCAGCGTACAAGGAGGGGACATTCAGTACTTC. Translation gives CASSVQGGDIQYF. The rearrangement joins TRBV7-2 to TRBJ2-7, with D perhaps TRBD2 (6 bases). The J call may be in error: the DNA end matches TRBJ2-4 better. Germline CDR1 reads SGHTA; CDR2 reads FQGNSA. CDR3 length: 13 residues.

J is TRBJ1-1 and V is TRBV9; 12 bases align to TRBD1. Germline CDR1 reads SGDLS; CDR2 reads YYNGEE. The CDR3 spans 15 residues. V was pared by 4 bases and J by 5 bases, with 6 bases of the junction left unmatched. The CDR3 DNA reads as TGTGCCAGCAGCCCCCGGGACAGGGGGCTAACTGAAGCTTTCTTT. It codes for CASSPRDRGLTEAFF.

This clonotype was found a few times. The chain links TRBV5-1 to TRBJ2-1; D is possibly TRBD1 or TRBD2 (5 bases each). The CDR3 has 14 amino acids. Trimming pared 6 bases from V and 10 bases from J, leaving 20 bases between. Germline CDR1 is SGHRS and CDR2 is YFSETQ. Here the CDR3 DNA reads TGCGCCAGCAACCCTGGCCAAATTGGGGGAGAGCAGTTCTTC. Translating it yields CASNPGQIGGEQFF.

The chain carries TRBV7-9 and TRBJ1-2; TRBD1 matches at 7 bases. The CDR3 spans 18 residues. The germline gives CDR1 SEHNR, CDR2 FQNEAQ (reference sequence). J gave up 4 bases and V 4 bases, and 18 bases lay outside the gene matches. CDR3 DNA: TGTGCCAGCAGCTCGCCGGGAGAAGGGGGCGGTCAAGGCTATGGCTACACCTTC. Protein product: CASSSPGEGGGQGYGYTF.

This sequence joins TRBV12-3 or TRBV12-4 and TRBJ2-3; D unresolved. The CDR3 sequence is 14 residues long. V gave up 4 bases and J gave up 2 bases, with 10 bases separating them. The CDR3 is CASSSARSTDTQYF. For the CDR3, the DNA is TGTGCCAGCAGTTCGGCCCGATCCACAGATACGCAGTATTTT.

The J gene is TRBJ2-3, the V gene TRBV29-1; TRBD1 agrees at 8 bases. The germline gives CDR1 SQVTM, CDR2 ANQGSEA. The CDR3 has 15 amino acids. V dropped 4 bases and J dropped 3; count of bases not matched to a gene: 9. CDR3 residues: CSVGGVTGVTDTQYF. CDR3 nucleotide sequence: TGCAGCGTTGGGGGGGTGACAGGGGTAACAGATACGCAGTATTTT.

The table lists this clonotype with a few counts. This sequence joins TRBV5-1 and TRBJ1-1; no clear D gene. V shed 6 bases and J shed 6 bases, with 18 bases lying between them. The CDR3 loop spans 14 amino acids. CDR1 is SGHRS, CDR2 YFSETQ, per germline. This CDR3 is CASTVSRVESEAFF. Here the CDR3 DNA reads TGCGCCAGCACTGTGTCCCGGGTGGAATCTGAAGCTTTCTTT. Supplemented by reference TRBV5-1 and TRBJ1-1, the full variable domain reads KAGVTQTPRYLIKTRGQQVTLSCSPISGHRSVSWYQQTPGQGLQFLFEYFSETQRNKGNFPGRFSGRQFSNSRSEMNVSTLELGDSALYLCASTVSRVESEAFFGQGTRLTVV.

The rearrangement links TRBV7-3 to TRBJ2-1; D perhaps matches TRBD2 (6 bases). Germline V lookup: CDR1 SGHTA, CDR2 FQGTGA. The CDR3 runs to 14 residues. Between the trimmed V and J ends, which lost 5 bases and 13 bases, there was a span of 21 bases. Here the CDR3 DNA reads TGTGCCAGCAGCGACGGGGGTTTTGGGGAGACCCAGTTCTTC. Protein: CASSDGGFGETQFF.

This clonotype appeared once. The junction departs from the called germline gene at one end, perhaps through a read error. The CDR3 DNA follows: TGTGCTAGCAGCTTAGGACAGGAAGCCACAGATACGCAGTATTTT. This gives the protein CASSLGQEATDTQYF. The chain is built from TRBV7-7 and TRBJ2-3, with 7 bases fitting TRBD1. Germline CDR1 is SSHAT and CDR2 is FNYEAQ (reference sequence). This CDR3 region has 15 residues.

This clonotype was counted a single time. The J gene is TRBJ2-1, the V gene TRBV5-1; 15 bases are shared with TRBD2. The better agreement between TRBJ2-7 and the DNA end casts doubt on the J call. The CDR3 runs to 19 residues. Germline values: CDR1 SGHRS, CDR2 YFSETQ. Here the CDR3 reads CASSDSGLAGGSTYNEQYF. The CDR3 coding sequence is TGCGCCAGCAGCGACAGCGGACTAGCGGGGGGGAGCACCTACAATGAGCAGTACTTC.

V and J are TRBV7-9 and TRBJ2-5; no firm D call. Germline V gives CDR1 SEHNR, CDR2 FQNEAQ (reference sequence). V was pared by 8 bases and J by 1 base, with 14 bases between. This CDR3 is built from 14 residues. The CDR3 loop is CASALHRTQETQYF. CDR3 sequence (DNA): TGTGCCAGCGCTCTCCACCGAACCCAAGAGACCCAGTACTTC.

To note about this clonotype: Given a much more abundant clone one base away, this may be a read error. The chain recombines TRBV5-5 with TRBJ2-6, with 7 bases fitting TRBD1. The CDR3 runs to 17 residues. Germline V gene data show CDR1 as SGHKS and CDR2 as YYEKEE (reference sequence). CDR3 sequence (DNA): TGTGCCAGCAGCTTGACCTCCGGGACAGCTGGGGCCAACGTCCTGCCTTTC. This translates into CASSLTSGTAGANVLPF.